The 22 T cell receptor beta chains in this list originate from one sample, sequenced in a study of T cells in Graves' hyperthyroidism and ophthalmopathy. TCR beta CDR3 region amplification was performed from RNA transcripts. The primer set for the first-round RT-PCR of the TCR CDR3 was HTBI. TCRdb processed the multiplex PCR reads anew with MiXCR; each CDR3 protein has one entry. The table lists around 340,000 distinct CDR3 sequences, 15% to 20% of them singletons. The sample comprised blood. The source of these receptors is a man aged 25 to 45 with Graves' hyperthyroidism.

At least ten counts were recorded for this clonotype. The genes are TRBV5-5 and TRBJ1-3; D possibly corresponds to TRBD1 (5 bases). Trimming cost V 4 bases and J 4 bases, with 18 bases left between them. Germline V gene lookup returns CDR1 SGHKS and CDR2 YYEKEE (reference sequence). This CDR3 is built from 16 residues. The CDR3 is CASSRSYDSSGNTIYF. The CDR3 nucleotides are TGTGCCAGCAGCCGCTCCTATGACAGTTCGGGAAACACCATATATTTT.

The genes are TRBV7-3 and TRBJ2-1; unclear D gene. V shed 4 bases and J shed 6 bases, with 10 bases lying between them. CDR1 SGHTA and CDR2 FQGTGA come from the germline V gene. This CDR3 has 13 residues. CDR3 sequence: CASSSTGPNEQFF. The CDR3 nucleotides are TGTGCCAGCAGCTCCACCGGCCCCAATGAGCAGTTCTTC. Complete variable domain (other parts from reference TRBV7-3 and TRBJ2-1): GAGVSQTPSNKVTEKGKYVELRCDPISGHTALYWYRQSLGQGPEFLIYFQGTGAADDSGLPNDRFFAVRPEGSVSTLKIQRTERGDSAVYLCASSSTGPNEQFFGPGTRLTVL.

This clonotype was counted a few times. The chain is built from TRBV12-3 or TRBV12-4 and TRBJ2-7, with D possibly TRBD2 on 5 matching bases. The CDR3 has 13 amino acids. V dropped 4 bases and J dropped 0 bases, with 7 bases sitting between them. The CDR3 loop is CASSWRASYEQYF. The CDR3 bases are TGTGCCAGCAGTTGGCGGGCCTCCTACGAGCAGTACTTC.

This clonotype has a count of ten or more. The gene calls are TRBV3-1 and TRBJ2-7; 7 bases fit TRBD1. The germline V gene has CDR1 LGHDT and CDR2 YNNKEL (reference sequence). J lost 2 bases, V lost 6 bases, and 4 bases had no gene match. The CDR3 consists of 13 residues. The CDR3 sequence: CASSLQGAYEQYF. DNA of the CDR3: TGTGCCAGCAGTCTCCAGGGGGCCTACGAGCAGTACTTC.

This clonotype turned up a few times. The V gene is TRBV11-2, the J gene TRBJ2-1; D might be TRBD1 (7 bases). V was clipped by 6 bases and J by 7 bases, with 22 bases between them. The length of the CDR3 is 16 residues. Germline V gives CDR1 SGHAT, CDR2 FQNNGV. The CDR3 coding sequence is TGTGCCAGCAGGGAGCCAGGGGGGCGCAGGGCGAATGAGCAGTTCTTC. Its translation: CASREPGGRRANEQFF.

This clonotype was counted between two and nine times. CDR3 residues: CASSQAQGAREQYF. The CDR3 coding sequence is TGTGCCAGCAGCCAAGCGCAGGGGGCTCGGGAGCAGTACTTC. J is TRBJ2-7 and V is TRBV4-2, with 8 bases fitting TRBD1. The CDR3 runs 14 residues. Germline CDR1 LGHNA, CDR2 YNFKEQ. V dropped 1 base and J dropped 7; count of bases not matched to a gene: 6.

V gene TRBV19 combines with J gene TRBJ2-5; maybe TRBD1 (7 bases). Per germline, CDR1 LNHDA and CDR2 SQIVND (reference sequence). This CDR3 contains 17 residues. V was pared by 3 bases and J by 0 bases, with 17 bases between. In nucleotides, the CDR3 is TGTGCCAGTAGTATGGAGGGGGCCAGGGCGTACCAAGAGACCCAGTACTTC. Translated: CASSMEGARAYQETQYF.

The chain joins TRBV19 to TRBJ2-3; possibly TRBD2 for D (6 bases). The germline gives CDR1 LNHDA, CDR2 SQIVND (reference sequence). V was shortened by 6 bases and J by 2 bases, with 15 bases between the two germline ends. This CDR3 has 15 residues. The CDR3 here is CASSPRVAATDTQYF. DNA for the CDR3: TGTGCCAGTAGCCCAAGGGTAGCGGCCACAGATACGCAGTATTTT.

This clonotype was seen a single time. The chain links TRBV19 to TRBJ1-2; D unresolved. The ends were cut back, 7 bases at V and 2 bases at J, with 14 bases in the middle. This CDR3 region has 14 residues. Germline loops: CDR1 LNHDA, CDR2 SQIVND (reference sequence). CDR3 nucleotide sequence: TGTGCCAGTAACACCCCAGGAGGGAACTATGGCTACACCTTC. It codes for CASNTPGGNYGYTF.

This clonotype was seen ten or more times. The chain has TRBV18 and TRBJ2-1; D ambiguous. The germline V gene has CDR1 KGHSH and CDR2 LQKENI. CDR3 length: 14 amino acids. V lost 3 bases and J 5 bases, leaving 11 bases between the germline ends. DNA for the CDR3: TGTGCCAGCTCACCTCCCGGGCTGGACAATGAGCAGTTCTTC. As protein: CASSPPGLDNEQFF.

This clonotype was counted ten times or more. The chain joins TRBV11-3 to TRBJ2-1, with 8 positions matching TRBD2. The V gene's germline CDR1 is SGHNT and CDR2 YENEEA. CDR3 length equals 14 residues. Trimming cost V 0 bases and J 9 bases; bases outside gene matches: 4. In nucleotides, the CDR3 is TGTGCCAGCAGCTTAGAAGCGGGGGACACTGAGCAGTTCTTC. Protein sequence: CASSLEAGDTEQFF.

As to this clonotype: This may be a read error: a much more frequent sequence differs by one nucleotide. The chain recombines TRBV2 with TRBJ1-2; weak D call: TRBD1 (5 bases). Germline V gene data show CDR1 as SNHLY and CDR2 as FYNNEI. The CDR3 is 13 amino acids. The CDR3 bases are TGTACCAGCAGTTTGGGCAGGGATCTTGGCTACACCTTC. Protein product: CTSSLGRDLGYTF.

In its sample, this clonotype was seen many times. The chain employs TRBV18 and TRBJ2-1, with TRBD2 as a possible D gene (6 bases). Looked up from germline, CDR1 is KGHSH and CDR2 is LQKENI. Trimming cost V 0 bases and J 3 bases, with 9 bases left between them. The CDR3 loop spans 15 amino acids. The DNA for the CDR3 is TGTGCCAGCTCACCACCGGCGGGACGCTACAATGAGCAGTTCTTC. It encodes CASSPPAGRYNEQFF.

For this clonotype: Relative to the germline gene, one junction end is altered; a read error may explain this. Written as DNA, the CDR3 is TGCGCCAGCAGCCTCAATCCGGGGCTAGCCTACGAGCAGTACTTC. Translation gives CASSLNPGLAYEQYF. The chain joins TRBV5-4 to TRBJ2-7; perhaps D is TRBD1 or TRBD2 (5 bases each). Germline lookup yields CDR1 SGHNT and CDR2 YYREEE (reference sequence). The CDR3 contains 15 residues. Variable domain in full (rest from reference TRBV5-4 and TRBJ2-7): ETGVTQSPTHLIKTRGQQVTLRCSSQSGHNTVSWYQQALGQGPQFIFQYYREEENGRGNFPPRFSGLQFPNYSSELNVNALELDDSALYLCASSLNPGLAYEQYFGPGTRLTVT.

This rearrangement joins TRBV19 to TRBJ2-2, with D possibly TRBD1 on 6 matching bases. In germline, CDR1 is LNHDA, CDR2 SQIVND (reference sequence). V was pared by 7 bases and J by 4 bases, with 13 bases between. This CDR3 region has 14 residues. CDR3 in DNA: TGTGCCAGTACCACAGGGTTGGGCACCGGGGAGCTGTTTTTT. Translated, it gives CASTTGLGTGELFF. The full variable domain, in which reference TRBV19 and TRBJ2-2 provide the parts outside the CDR3, is DGGITQSPKYLFRKEGQNVTLSCEQNLNHDAMYWYRQDPGQGLRLIYYSQIVNDFQKGDIAEGYSVSREKKESFPLTVTSAQKNPTAFYLCASTTGLGTGELFFGEGSRLTVL.

This clonotype was recorded many times. V usage is TRBV6-1 and J usage is TRBJ2-3; D possibly corresponds to TRBD2 (5 bases). Trimming removed 5 bases at V and 1 base at J, with 22 bases between. The CDR3 length is 18 residues. CDR1 and CDR2 (germline): MNHNS, SASEGT. This chain's CDR3 is CASSLAGGGAPGTDTQYF. CDR3 sequence (DNA): TGTGCCAGCAGTTTGGCCGGAGGAGGAGCTCCTGGCACAGATACGCAGTATTTT.

This clonotype was picked up many times. The rearrangement uses TRBV29-1 and TRBJ2-3; possibly TRBD1 for D (7 bases). The V gene lost 4 bases and the J gene lost 7 bases, with 12 bases spanning the gap. The CDR3 has 12 amino acids. Germline assignment: CDR1 SQVTM and CDR2 ANQGSEA. The CDR3, as DNA: TGCAGCGTTGGACAGGGAGGATATACGCAGTATTTT. Amino acid sequence: CSVGQGGYTQYF.

On this clonotype: This clone may be a read error of a much larger clone one base away. This chain joins TRBV6-1 and TRBJ1-1; maybe TRBD1 (5 bases). Germline-derived CDR1 and CDR2 are MNHNS and SASEGT. The CDR3 is 16 amino acids. CDR3 protein: CASSTGRWRVNTGAFF. The DNA for the CDR3 is TGTGCCAGCAGTACAGGCAGGTGGCGGGTGAACACTGGAGCTTTCTTT.

This clonotype showed up many times. This chain uses TRBV20-1 with TRBJ2-7; tentatively, D is TRBD2 (5 bases). Germline V gene data show CDR1 as DFQATT and CDR2 as SNEGSKA (reference sequence). Trimming took 3 bases from V and 6 from J, leaving 9 bases between them. The CDR3 has 11 amino acids. In DNA, the CDR3 is TGCAGTGCTAGCAGAGGAGGCGAGCAGTACTTC. It translates to CSASRGGEQYF.

Ten or more counts support this clonotype. This sequence joins TRBV5-1 and TRBJ2-1, with a tentative D call TRBD1 (6 bases). Germline loops: CDR1 SGHRS, CDR2 YFSETQ. The ends were cut back, 3 bases at V and 4 bases at J, with 8 bases in the middle. CDR3 length equals 13 residues. CDR3 sequence: CASSSGQYNEQFF. CDR3 DNA: TGCGCCAGCAGCTCTGGACAGTACAATGAGCAGTTCTTC.

In its sample, this clonotype was seen a few times. This chain connects TRBV6-5 to TRBJ1-3; D not resolved. This CDR3 contains 15 residues. Trimming shortened V by 2 bases and J by 2 bases, and 10 bases separated the two germline ends. Germline V gives CDR1 MNHEY, CDR2 SVGAGI. The CDR3 DNA follows: TGTGCCAGCAGTTACGGCCAGTTGGCTGGAAACACCATATATTTT. This sequence encodes CASSYGQLAGNTIYF.

The table lists this clonotype with many counts. The J gene is TRBJ2-7, the V gene TRBV7-9, with D uncertain. The V gene lost 1 base and the J gene lost 3 bases, with 7 bases spanning the gap. CDR3 size: 13 residues. Germline CDR1 reads SEHNR; CDR2 reads FQNEAQ (reference sequence). The CDR3 protein is CASSLVAGYEQYF. The CDR3 DNA sequence: TGTGCCAGCAGCTTAGTGGCAGGCTACGAGCAGTACTTC.